A single sample is the source of the 28 T cell receptor beta chains below, sequenced in a study of cytomegalovirus exposure and HLA in healthy donors. PCR employed 60 Vbeta and 13 Jbeta primers. Repertoires were generated with immunoSEQ multiplex PCR, while TCRdb's copy carries only in-frame clones and drops some. The sample contains some 14,000 clones, roughly 60% of which appear only once. The sequenced material came from PBMCs. These receptors were collected from a woman in her fifties or sixties in good health and CMV-seropositive.

The chain is built from TRBV25-1 and TRBJ2-7, with TRBD1 matching over 8 bases. The CDR3 runs 15 residues. Germline V CDR1 and CDR2: MGHDK, SYGVNS. The junction had 6 bases not matched to a gene; V was cut back by 5 bases and J by 0 bases. The CDR3 loop reads CASSTPTGASYEQYF. Here the CDR3 DNA reads TGTGCCAGCAGTACTCCGACAGGGGCCTCCTACGAGCAGTACTTC.

V and J are TRBV7-2 and TRBJ1-1; no definite D call. The germline gives CDR1 SGHTA, CDR2 FQGNSA. V was clipped by 6 bases and J by 0 bases, with 11 bases between them. This CDR3 has 14 amino acids. CDR3 amino acids: CASSPAALNTEAFF. CDR3 DNA sequence: TGTGCCAGCAGTCCGGCGGCGTTGAACACTGAAGCTTTCTTT.

The chain links TRBV6-5 to TRBJ2-7; TRBD2 aligns across 9 bases. This CDR3 has 15 residues. V was clipped by 6 bases and J by 6 bases; unmatched bases: 12. The V gene's germline CDR1 is MNHEY and CDR2 SVGAGI. The CDR3: CASSPLGGRAGEQYF. The CDR3 coding sequence is TGTGCCAGCAGCCCCTTGGGCGGGAGGGCCGGCGAGCAGTACTTC.

The V and J genes are TRBV2 and TRBJ2-4, with 12 nucleotides matching TRBD1. The CDR3 spans 16 residues. The trim removed 3 bases at V and 2 bases at J, leaving 2 bases unmatched. Germline CDR1 is SNHLY and CDR2 is FYNNEI. The CDR3 coding sequence is TGTGCCAGCAGTGAGGGGACAGGGGGCTCCAAAAACATTCAGTACTTC. This codes for CASSEGTGGSKNIQYF.

The chain carries TRBV20-1 and TRBJ1-2; unclear D gene. V was clipped by 7 bases and J by 6 bases, with 12 bases between them. The germline CDR1 and CDR2 sequences are DFQATT and SNEGSKA (reference sequence). This CDR3 is 11 amino acids long. The CDR3 sequence: CSVRNQHGYTF. DNA of the CDR3: TGCAGTGTCAGAAATCAACATGGCTACACCTTC.

J is TRBJ2-7 and V is TRBV4-3; 7 nucleotides align to TRBD2. Per the germline V gene, CDR1 is LGHNA and CDR2 is YSLEER. The trim removed 0 bases at V and 2 bases at J, leaving 7 bases unmatched. CDR3 length equals 16 residues. CDR3 residues: CASSQDPAGVPYEQYF. The CDR3 nucleotides read TGCGCCAGCAGCCAAGATCCGGCGGGAGTTCCCTACGAGCAGTACTTC.

This clone was observed a handful of times. The CDR3 region has the DNA TGTGCCATCAGTGGGATACAGGGTGGGAACACTGAAGCTTTCTTT. It codes for CAISGIQGGNTEAFF. The rearrangement joins TRBV10-3 to TRBJ1-1, with D perhaps matching TRBD1 (6 bases). V lost 4 bases to trimming and J lost 1 base, with 13 bases between them. Germline values: CDR1 ENHRY, CDR2 SYGVKD. This CDR3 has 15 residues.

The chain joins TRBV7-9 to TRBJ2-1, with 8 positions matching TRBD1. The germline V gene has CDR1 SEHNR and CDR2 FQNEAQ (reference sequence). V lost 6 bases and J lost 5; bases outside the gene matches: 3. The CDR3 is 13 amino acids. For the CDR3, the DNA is TGTGCCAGCAGACCGACAGGGGACAATGAGCAGTTCTTC. It yields the protein CASRPTGDNEQFF.

The chain is built from TRBV6-5 and TRBJ2-7; 10 nucleotides agree with TRBD1. The V gene end was trimmed by 3 bases and the J gene end by 3 bases; junction bases not matched to a gene: 5. CDR1 MNHEY and CDR2 SVGAGI come from the germline V gene. The CDR3 contains 15 residues. CDR3: CASSYGTGDLYEQYF. The CDR3 DNA is TGTGCCAGCAGTTATGGGACAGGGGACCTCTACGAGCAGTACTTC.

The chain couples TRBV4-2 to TRBJ2-3; 7 bases line up with TRBD2. The CDR3 length is 18 residues. With V trimmed by 6 bases and J by 6 bases, 21 bases remained unmatched. Looked up from germline, CDR1 is LGHNA and CDR2 is YNFKEQ. The CDR3 here is CASSPGSGGSVVGDTQYF. The CDR3 region has the DNA TGTGCCAGCAGTCCAGGAAGCGGCGGGAGCGTCGTGGGGGATACGCAGTATTTT.

This chain joins TRBV4-3 and TRBJ2-3; no clear D gene. V shed 0 bases and J shed 0 bases, with 13 bases lying between them. CDR1 is LGHNA, CDR2 YSLEER, per germline. The length of the CDR3 is 17 residues. The CDR3 DNA reads TGCGCCAGCAGCCAAGATCTTCCGGCGGCTAGCACAGATACGCAGTATTTT. It codes for CASSQDLPAASTDTQYF.

The chain recombines TRBV29-1 with TRBJ1-1; tentatively, D is TRBD1 (5 bases). This CDR3 region has 13 residues. Germline V gives CDR1 SQVTM, CDR2 ANQGSEA. V was pared by 4 bases and J by 5 bases, with 14 bases between. CDR3 in amino acids: CSVVGDVRTEAFF. The CDR3 DNA sequence: TGCAGCGTTGTAGGGGATGTAAGAACTGAAGCTTTCTTT.

The V and J genes are TRBV29-1 and TRBJ2-1, with D perhaps TRBD1 (6 bases). CDR3 length equals 15 residues. The V gene lost 7 bases and the J gene lost 6 bases, with 22 bases spanning the gap. The V gene's germline CDR1 is SQVTM and CDR2 ANQGSEA. The CDR3 DNA reads as TGCAGCGCCTCCTCTGGGGGCCTGTCAAGCAATGAGCAGTTCTTC. Translation gives CSASSGGLSSNEQFF.

The CDR3 loop is CAWSGGLGYTF. The CDR3 DNA is TGTGCCTGGAGTGGGGGCCTTGGCTACACCTTC. V gene TRBV30 combines with J gene TRBJ1-2, with a tentative D call TRBD1 (5 bases). This CDR3 has 11 residues. Between the trimmed V and J ends, which lost 1 base and 7 bases, there was a span of 7 bases. Germline V CDR1 and CDR2: GTSNPN, SVGIG (reference sequence). Combining the CDR3 with reference TRBV30 and TRBJ1-2 gives the whole variable domain SQTIHQWPATLVQPVGSPLSLECTVEGTSNPNLYWYRQAAGRGLQLLFYSVGIGQISSEVPQNLSASRPQDRQFILSSKKLLLSDSGFYLCAWSGGLGYTFGSGTRLTVV.

This clone was observed once. The CDR3 nucleotides read TGTGCCAGCAGCAACAGGGAGATAGGCTATGGCTACACCTTC. Translation: CASSNREIGYGYTF. The chain joins TRBV6-5 to TRBJ1-2; D perhaps matches TRBD1 (6 bases). The germline CDR1 and CDR2 sequences are MNHEY and SVGAGI. V lost 6 bases and J 4 bases, leaving 15 bases between the germline ends. The CDR3 length is 14 residues.

The chain has TRBV4-1 and TRBJ2-7, with 10 bases identical to TRBD2. The CDR3 is made up of 16 amino acids. Germline loops: CDR1 MGHRA, CDR2 YSYEKL. V lost 2 bases, J lost 0 bases, and 4 bases stayed unmatched. The DNA of the CDR3 is TGCGCCAGCAGCCAAACTAGCGGGATTTTCTCCTACGAGCAGTACTTC. Translating gives CASSQTSGIFSYEQYF.

With respect to this clone: Because the CDR3's place on the DNA is in doubt, the DNA is left out and the CDR3 is given as listed by TCRdb. This chain joins TRBV7-9 and TRBJ1-1; no check of the table's D call, TRBD1, against the DNA was made. Both ends counted, the CDR3 spans 12 residues. Germline V CDR1 and CDR2: SEHNR, FQNEAQ (reference sequence). CDR3 in amino acids: CASSLVGTGSFF.

V and J are TRBV30 and TRBJ1-1; unclear D gene. The CDR3 has 13 residues. In germline, CDR1 is GTSNPN, CDR2 SVGIG (reference sequence). The V gene lost 0 bases and the J gene lost 3 bases, with 8 bases spanning the gap. The CDR3 nucleotides read TGTGCCTGGAGTGTAACAGCCTACACTGAAGCTTTCTTT. Protein sequence: CAWSVTAYTEAFF.

The rearrangement uses TRBV27 and TRBJ1-5; D possibly corresponds to TRBD1 (6 bases). Per the germline V gene, CDR1 is MNHEY and CDR2 is SMNVEV (reference sequence). Deletions cut 5 bases from V and 9 bases from J, with 11 bases between. The CDR3 is 12 residues long. The CDR3 loop is CASSKGGMPQHF. In DNA form, the CDR3 reads TGTGCCAGCAGTAAAGGGGGAATGCCCCAGCATTTT.

The rearrangement joins TRBV15 to TRBJ1-5; TRBD1 matches 9 bases. This CDR3 comprises 15 residues. The germline V gene encodes CDR1 LNHNV and CDR2 YYDKDF (reference sequence). The V and J ends lost 0 bases and 6 bases, in that order; junction bases with no gene match: 3. In DNA form, the CDR3 reads TGTGCCACCAGCAGAGATTTGGGACAGGGTCAGCCCCAGCATTTT. Amino acid sequence: CATSRDLGQGQPQHF.

This clone was detected once. The rearrangement links TRBV13 to TRBJ2-3; 11 nucleotides align to TRBD2. Germline loops: CDR1 PRHDT, CDR2 FYEKMQ (reference sequence). CDR3 size: 19 residues. V gave up 4 bases and J gave up 1 base; unmatched junction bases: 13. Written as DNA, the CDR3 is TGTGCCAGCAGCTATTCAACCGGGACTAGCGGACTAGGCACAGATACGCAGTATTTT. This gives the protein CASSYSTGTSGLGTDTQYF.

The chain employs TRBV29-1 and TRBJ2-3, with D possibly matching TRBD2 (5 bases). The germline V and J ends were trimmed by 3 bases and 6 bases, with 10 bases remaining between them. Germline V gene data show CDR1 as SQVTM and CDR2 as ANQGSEA. The length of the CDR3 is 12 residues. The CDR3 DNA sequence: TGCAGCGTTGAGGAGGTCGCCGATACGCAGTATTTT. Its translation is CSVEEVADTQYF.

The V gene is TRBV4-3, the J gene TRBJ1-1; TRBD1 matches at 11 bases. Germline-derived CDR1 and CDR2 are LGHNA and YSLEER. V dropped 1 base and J dropped 4; count of bases not matched to a gene: 2. This CDR3 has 15 residues. In DNA, the CDR3 is TGCGCCAGCAGCCAAGCGGACAGGGGGCGCACTGAAGCTTTCTTT. This translates into CASSQADRGRTEAFF.

The rearrangement joins TRBV29-1 to TRBJ1-1; 8 bases line up with TRBD1. Germline assignment: CDR1 SQVTM and CDR2 ANQGSEA. The ends lost 3 bases at V and 8 bases at J; junction bases unmatched: 8. The CDR3 runs to 13 residues. CDR3: CSVEGQAYQEAFF. CDR3 nucleotides: TGCAGCGTTGAGGGACAGGCATATCAAGAAGCTTTCTTT.

This rearrangement joins TRBV28 to TRBJ2-6; TRBD1 might be the D (6 bases). Germline V gives CDR1 MDHEN, CDR2 SYDVKM. The V and J ends lost 5 bases and 0 bases respectively, with 8 bases between them. The length of the CDR3 is 15 residues. The CDR3 loop reads CASSTGNSGANVLTF. In nucleotides, the CDR3 is TGTGCCAGCAGTACAGGGAACTCTGGGGCCAACGTCCTGACTTTC. The whole variable domain, remainder taken from reference TRBV28 and TRBJ2-6, is DVKVTQSSRYLVKRTGEKVFLECVQDMDHENMFWYRQDPGLGLRLIYFSYDVKMKEKGDIPEGYSVSREKKERFSLILESASTNQTSMYLCASSTGNSGANVLTFGAGSRLTVL.

The chain has TRBV27 and TRBJ2-5, with 7 bases matching TRBD1. TRBJ2-7 matches the DNA end more closely, so the J call is doubtful. Germline V gene data show CDR1 as MNHEY and CDR2 as SMNVEV (reference sequence). This CDR3 is 12 amino acids long. The CDR3 region is CASSLTGREQYF. CDR3 bases: TGTGCCAGCAGCTTGACAGGGCGCGAGCAGTACTTC.

This chain links TRBV28 with TRBJ1-2; D is unclear. The germline CDR1 and CDR2 sequences are MDHEN and SYDVKM. The length of the CDR3 is 12 residues. The V end was cut by 5 bases, the J end by 11 bases, with 15 bases between. Written as DNA, the CDR3 is TGTGCCAGCAGTGACGGGAGAGTACGATACACCTTC. Amino acid sequence: CASSDGRVRYTF.

The V gene is TRBV4-3, the J gene TRBJ2-7, with no clear D. Germline V CDR1 and CDR2: LGHNA, YSLEER. Trimming removed 0 bases from V and 7 bases from J, with 16 bases in between. This CDR3 contains 15 residues. The CDR3 DNA reads as TGCGCCAGCAGCCAAGATAATATCGGCGTGCGGGAGCAGTACTTC. The encoded protein is CASSQDNIGVREQYF.